This T cell receptor (beta chain) was obtained from a study of OX40 agonist ivuxolimab in advanced cancers. V lost 5 bases, J lost 5 bases, and 10 bases lay in between. This CDR3 spans 13 amino acids. Germline-derived CDR1 and CDR2 are MNHEY and SVGAGI. Data came from immunoSEQ multiplex PCR; TCRdb stores just in-frame clones and leaves some out. The repertoire holds 35,000 to 45,000 clones, with just over 85% as singletons. This receptor was identified in an adult with an advanced solid tumor such as melanoma, head and neck, liver or kidney cancer. Specimen: CD4+ or CD8+ T cells sorted from blood, collected in a trial of the OX40 agonist ivuxolimab. The chain links TRBV6-5 to TRBJ1-5; possible D gene TRBD1, 6 bases. CDR3 protein: CASSPDSYQPQHF. In DNA, the CDR3 is TGTGCCAGCAGTCCGGACAGTTATCAGCCCCAGCATTTT.